A single sample gave rise to the 5 T cell receptor beta chains below, sequenced in a study of cytomegalovirus exposure and HLA in healthy donors (dated by TCRdb to between 2016 and 2019). The library came from the immunoSEQ multiplex PCR assay. For the multiplex PCR, a mixture combining 60 forward primers for TCR Vbeta segments and 13 reverse primers for TCR Jbeta segments was used. This immuneACCESS table, as held by TCRdb, lists in-frame sequences with V and J called but not all clones. Of the missing ones, under half trace to an unresolved V gene in checked studies; the others have no known cause. The sample records 200,000 or so clones, around 73% of which are singletons. Of the sample, approximately 3% is held by the ten largest clones. The sequenced sample consisted of PBMCs. Receptor source: a woman in her twenties or thirties in good health and CMV-seronegative.

The chain uses TRBV7-9 and TRBJ2-3; D may be TRBD2 (5 bases). Trimming removed 3 bases at V and 1 base at J, with 11 bases between. Germline-derived CDR1 and CDR2 are SEHNR and FQNEAQ (reference sequence). The CDR3 length is 15 residues. DNA of the CDR3: TGTGCCAGCAGCTTTGAGGGAGCGGGCACAGATACGCAGTATTTT. This codes for CASSFEGAGTDTQYF.

The chain uses TRBV4-1 and TRBJ2-3; D perhaps matches TRBD1 (6 bases). Per germline, CDR1 MGHRA and CDR2 YSYEKL. V lost 1 base to trimming and J lost 0 bases, with 11 bases between them. The CDR3 length is 16 residues. The CDR3: CASSQGDRFSTDTQYF. The CDR3 bases are TGCGCCAGCAGCCAAGGAGACAGGTTCAGCACAGATACGCAGTATTTT.

This clone appeared once. The J gene is TRBJ2-7, the V gene TRBV11-2; D may be TRBD2 (6 bases). The germline V and J ends were trimmed by 1 base and 6 bases, with 19 bases remaining between them. CDR1 is SGHAT, CDR2 FQNNGV, per germline. The CDR3 totals 16 residues. The CDR3 nucleotides are TGTGCCAGCAGCTTAGGCATTAGCGGTTCCCTCGGCGAGCAGTACTTC. Protein: CASSLGISGSLGEQYF.

The chain joins TRBV19 to TRBJ2-1; TRBD2 agrees at 9 bases. The germline V gene encodes CDR1 LNHDA and CDR2 SQIVND (reference sequence). This CDR3 is 16 amino acids long. The V segment lost 1 base and the J segment 10 bases; nucleotides outside the gene matches: 11. The CDR3 region has the DNA TGTGCCAGTAGTATAGTGGCGGGGGGGCCCTTCGGAGAGCAGTTCTTC. It translates to CASSIVAGGPFGEQFF.

V usage is TRBV18 and J usage is TRBJ2-3, with D tentatively TRBD2 (5 bases). The CDR3 totals 17 residues. CDR1 is KGHSH, CDR2 LQKENI, per germline. Trimming pared 3 bases from V and 2 bases from J, leaving 18 bases between. Here the CDR3 reads CASSPPDVRAHTDTQYF. DNA for the CDR3: TGTGCCAGCTCACCGCCCGATGTGCGGGCCCACACAGATACGCAGTATTTT. The whole variable domain, remainder taken from reference TRBV18 and TRBJ2-3, is NAGVMQNPRHLVRRRGQEARLRCSPMKGHSHVYWYRQLPEEGLKFMVYLQKENIIDESGMPKERFSAEFPKEGPSILRIQQVVRGDSAAYFCASSPPDVRAHTDTQYFGPGTRLTVL.